A single sample is the source of the 17 T cell receptor beta chains below, sequenced in a study of T-cell reconstitution after alpha-beta-depleted transplantation in children. Molecular barcoding with unique molecular identifiers was used for the TCRbeta library. TCRdb recomputed calls from the PCR reads with MiXCR, one row per CDR3 protein. This sample carries approximately 1,000,000 distinct CDR3 sequences, about 30% of them seen once, and the ten largest clones take roughly 30%. The sample here was PBMCs, mostly from graft donor cells, taken 360 days after TCRalphabeta/CD19-depleted stem cell transplant. The receptor source for this set is a boy under two years old who had a stem cell transplant for SCID, so the T cells may come from the graft donor.

This chain uses TRBV10-3 with TRBJ2-5, with no clear D. Germline assignment: CDR1 ENHRY and CDR2 SYGVKD. Trimming shortened V by 6 bases and J by 4 bases, and 9 bases separated the two germline ends. There are 12 residues in the CDR3. The CDR3 protein is CAIRDQTETQYF. The CDR3, as DNA: TGTGCCATCAGGGATCAAACAGAGACCCAGTACTTC.

V gene TRBV7-9 combines with J gene TRBJ2-1; tentative D call: TRBD2 (6 bases). The CDR3 length is 14 residues. Looked up from germline, CDR1 is SEHNR and CDR2 is FQNEAQ (reference sequence). Trimming stripped 1 base from V and 5 bases from J, with 9 bases between. CDR3: CASSLGTMHNEQFF. The DNA of the CDR3 is TGTGCCAGCAGCTTAGGGACTATGCACAATGAGCAGTTCTTC.

The chain couples TRBV29-1 to TRBJ2-3, with D hard to call. Trimming removed 3 bases at V and 2 bases at J, with 9 bases between. The CDR3 has 13 residues. Germline V gene lookup returns CDR1 SQVTM and CDR2 ANQGSEA. The CDR3 DNA is TGCAGCGTTGAGGACCTCGCCACAGATACGCAGTATTTT. It translates to CSVEDLATDTQYF.

The chain couples TRBV28 to TRBJ2-3; TRBD2 aligns across 13 bases. Germline assignment: CDR1 MDHEN and CDR2 SYDVKM. The CDR3 has 17 amino acids. The V gene end was trimmed by 6 bases and the J gene end by 2 bases; junction bases not matched to a gene: 8. The CDR3 DNA is TGTGCCAGCAGCCACTTGGGACTAGCGGGGTCCACAGATACGCAGTATTTT. It specifies CASSHLGLAGSTDTQYF. Combining the CDR3 with reference TRBV28 and TRBJ2-3 gives the whole variable domain DVKVTQSSRYLVKRTGEKVFLECVQDMDHENMFWYRQDPGLGLRLIYFSYDVKMKEKGDIPEGYSVSREKKERFSLILESASTNQTSMYLCASSHLGLAGSTDTQYFGPGTRLTVL.

The V gene is TRBV29-1, the J gene TRBJ2-1, with a possible D match to TRBD1 (6 bases). Trimming pared 4 bases from V and 2 bases from J, leaving 15 bases between. The germline V gene has CDR1 SQVTM and CDR2 ANQGSEA. The CDR3 consists of 15 residues. The CDR3 coding sequence is TGCAGCGTTGGGGGGCCCGGGAACCCCTACAATGAGCAGTTCTTC. Translation gives CSVGGPGNPYNEQFF.

The chain uses TRBV10-3 and TRBJ1-1, with TRBD1 as a possible D gene (5 bases). Germline V lookup: CDR1 ENHRY, CDR2 SYGVKD. Trimming removed 8 bases from V and 5 bases from J, with 15 bases in between. The CDR3 totals 13 residues. The DNA of the CDR3 is TGTGCCATCGCAAGGGGCGGCGGGACTGAAGCTTTCTTT. Protein product: CAIARGGGTEAFF.

The chain has TRBV27 and TRBJ2-7; D remains unclear. This CDR3 comprises 15 residues. CDR1 MNHEY and CDR2 SMNVEV come from the germline V gene (reference sequence). Trimming stripped 5 bases from V and 0 bases from J, with 14 bases between. This CDR3 is CASSPDGRSSYEQYF. The CDR3 nucleotides are TGTGCCAGCAGTCCCGATGGGCGGAGCTCCTACGAGCAGTACTTC.

This clonotype was counted between two and nine times. This sequence joins TRBV20-1 and TRBJ1-5; D is perhaps TRBD1 (5 bases). Germline CDR1 and CDR2: DFQATT and SNEGSKA (reference sequence). Trimming took 3 bases from V and 2 from J, leaving 8 bases between them. The CDR3 loop spans 13 amino acids. The CDR3 here is CSASFRGNQPQHF. The CDR3 region has the DNA TGCAGTGCTAGCTTCAGGGGCAATCAGCCCCAGCATTTT.

CDR3 coding DNA: TGTGCCAGCAGCTTATCTGGACAGGGAGGACTTTACGAGCAGTACTTC. This encodes CASSLSGQGGLYEQYF. The chain couples TRBV7-8 to TRBJ2-7, with 8 bases fitting TRBD1. CDR1 and CDR2 from the germline V gene are SGHVS and FQNEAQ. CDR3 length: 16 residues. V shed 2 bases and J 4 bases; nucleotides not matched to a gene: 10.

The V gene is TRBV5-1, the J gene TRBJ2-7, with 7 bases identical to TRBD2. There are 14 residues in the CDR3. The trim removed 4 bases at V and 2 bases at J, leaving 6 bases unmatched. In germline, CDR1 is SGHRS, CDR2 YFSETQ. CDR3 in amino acids: CASSGSGAAYEQYF. As DNA, the CDR3 is TGCGCCAGCAGCGGAAGCGGGGCCGCCTACGAGCAGTACTTC.

In this sample, this clonotype turned up a few times. V gene TRBV30 combines with J gene TRBJ2-1, with 8 nucleotides matching TRBD2. V was pared by 2 bases and J by 8 bases, with 14 bases of the junction left unmatched. Germline CDR1 reads GTSNPN; CDR2 reads SVGIG (reference sequence). CDR3 length: 16 residues. Here the CDR3 reads CAWSPGLAGGVDEQFF. DNA for the CDR3: TGTGCCTGGAGTCCGGGGCTAGCGGGTGGTGTCGATGAGCAGTTCTTC.

This clonotype was seen a handful of times. The chain couples TRBV29-1 to TRBJ2-3; D is uncertain. The CDR3 spans 14 residues. Between the trimmed V and J ends, which lost 5 bases and 0 bases, there was a span of 12 bases. Germline V CDR1 and CDR2: SQVTM, ANQGSEA. CDR3 bases: TGCAGCGTTCGAACCCAGCCAAGCACAGATACGCAGTATTTT. Translation: CSVRTQPSTDTQYF.

J is TRBJ1-4 and V is TRBV3-1; D remains unclear. The V end lost 2 bases, the J end lost 8 bases, and 3 bases lay between the germline ends. Germline CDR1 is LGHDT and CDR2 is YNNKEL (reference sequence). There are 11 residues in the CDR3. CDR3 DNA: TGTGCCAGCAGCCAATTAGAAAAACTGTTTTTT. Its translation is CASSQLEKLFF. Full variable domain (outside the CDR3, taken from reference TRBV3-1 and TRBJ1-4): DTAVSQTPKYLVTQMGNDKSIKCEQNLGHDTMYWYKQDSKKFLKIMFSYNNKELIINETVPNRFSPKSPDKAHLNLHINSLELGDSAVYFCASSQLEKLFFGSGTQLSVL.

This chain links TRBV7-2 with TRBJ2-5; D gene unclear. V was pared by 6 bases and J by 4 bases, with 9 bases between. CDR3 length: 12 amino acids. CDR1 is SGHTA and CDR2 is FQGNSA in the germline V gene. CDR3 protein: CASRKRPETQYF. The CDR3 nucleotides are TGTGCCAGCAGGAAAAGGCCAGAGACCCAGTACTTC.

This clonotype appeared a few times. The V and J genes are TRBV6-5 and TRBJ2-1; TRBD1 aligns across 7 bases. In germline, CDR1 is MNHEY, CDR2 SVGAGI. V gave up 4 bases and J gave up 8 bases; unmatched junction bases: 11. The length of the CDR3 is 15 residues. The CDR3 DNA sequence: TGTGCCAGCAGTTCCCCGGACAGGCTCGACCATGAGCAGTTCTTC. This codes for CASSSPDRLDHEQFF.

This chain links TRBV6-1 with TRBJ1-4, with 7 bases matching TRBD1. Germline loops: CDR1 MNHNS, CDR2 SASEGT. The CDR3 is made up of 16 amino acids. V lost 6 bases to trimming and J lost 4 bases; unmatched junction nucleotides: 11. This CDR3 reads CASSRGTDSINEKLFF. CDR3 nucleotide sequence: TGTGCCAGCAGCAGAGGGACAGACTCGATTAATGAAAAACTGTTTTTT.

J is TRBJ2-3 and V is TRBV12-3 or TRBV12-4; D is unresolved. The CDR3 sequence is 15 residues long. V was trimmed by 5 bases and J by 4 bases, leaving 16 bases between them. Here the CDR3 reads CASSISGPEPDTQYF. CDR3 DNA sequence: TGTGCCAGCAGTATCTCGGGCCCGGAGCCAGATACGCAGTATTTT.